Below, one T cell receptor (beta chain) is given with its context. Its antigen remains unidentified. The source of the sample is a study of shared clonotypes between healthy human individuals. Sequenced by immunoSEQ multiplex PCR; TCRdb stores in-frame clones only, minus some. The repertoire holds hundreds of thousands of clones, roughly 95% seen once, with around 0.1% in the top ten. The germline CDR1 and CDR2 sequences are SGHAT and FQNNGV. This CDR3 region has 12 residues. V dropped 4 bases and J dropped 9 bases, with 10 bases sitting between them. Whole-study findings and limits: The sole specimen, blood, was sampled, and tissue repertoires likely differ. The study found roughly 5% of naive CD4 clonotypes shared across a few donors.

Naive CD8 cells comprised CD45RO-negative, CCR7-positively selected cells, excluding terminally differentiated effector memory CD45RA+ cells. Only Caucasian adults living in Nashville, Tennessee made up the donor group. The sequence derives from a woman under 40 in good health. The rearrangement joins TRBV11-2 to TRBJ2-1; D might be TRBD1 or TRBD2, each matching 5 bases. Sequenced: naive CD8+ T cells sorted from blood. The CDR3 region is CASSSGRSEQFF. CDR3 in DNA: TGTGCCAGCAGCTCGGGACGCAGTGAGCAGTTCTTC. Together with reference TRBV11-2 and TRBJ2-1, the CDR3 gives the full variable domain: EAGVAQSPRYKIIEKRQSVAFWCNPISGHATLYWYQQILGQGPKLLIQFQNNGVVDDSQLPKDRFSAERLKGVDSTLKIQPAKLEDSAVYLCASSSGRSEQFFGPGTRLTVL.